The subject of this entry is one TCR beta chain. The protocol was immunoSEQ multiplex PCR, while the TCRdb copy is restricted to in-frame clones and leaves out a portion. The sample holds approximately 470,000 clones, 80% to 90% seen once. These data belong to a study of blood T cell repertoires in COVID-19. The overall study: Nucleic acid was either cDNA or gDNA, and it came from T cells, B-cell-depleted T cells, or PBMCs.

The CDR3 has 14 amino acids. Germline V gives CDR1 LNHNV, CDR2 YYDKDF (reference sequence). Trimming took 2 bases from V and 6 from J; bases not matched to a gene: 6. Sample: peripheral blood. The gene calls are TRBV15 and TRBJ1-2; 7 bases match TRBD1. The sequence came from a human donor in a cohort sampled during active COVID-19. The CDR3 loop is CATSRRTGENGYTF. The CDR3 nucleotides read TGTGCCACCAGCAGACGCACAGGGGAAAATGGCTACACCTTC.